This TCR beta chain was obtained from a study of blood T cell repertoires in COVID-19. With respect to this clone: This sample includes further DNA sequences coding for the same CDR3.

The CDR3 totals 11 residues. Trimming pared 6 bases from V and 0 bases from J, leaving 2 bases between. Sequenced by immunoSEQ multiplex PCR; TCRdb stores in-frame clones only, minus some. Of approximately 160,000 clones in the sample, roughly nine tenths are singletons; the top ten hold roughly a sixth. This receptor was taken from a man aged 55-75 years with active or convalescent COVID-19. Material: peripheral blood. The chain has TRBV12-3 or TRBV12-4 and TRBJ1-2; D unclear. As DNA, the CDR3 is TGTGCCAGCAGCTCTAACTATGGCTACACCTTC. Protein sequence: CASSSNYGYTF.